Following are 32 T cell receptor beta chains from one sample sequenced in a study of ipilimumab plus nivolumab after autologous stem cell transplantation. The data were produced by immunoSEQ multiplex PCR, yet TCRdb's version contains in-frame clones alone and is incomplete. The profile shows 15,000 to 20,000 clones, approximately 75% of them singletons. The source was PBMCs, collected in a trial of ipilimumab plus nivolumab as post-transplant consolidation. These receptors all stem from a male donor with diffuse large B-cell lymphoma.

By frequency in the sample, this clone is medium-sized. The chain employs TRBV5-1 and TRBJ2-4, with 9 bases that match TRBD1. After removal of 4 bases from V and 6 bases from J, the junction contained 8 bases not matched to a gene. Germline V gives CDR1 SGHRS, CDR2 YFSETQ. This CDR3 spans 15 amino acids. CDR3: CASSPDPGQGNIQYF. CDR3 nucleotide sequence: TGCGCCAGCAGCCCGGATCCGGGACAGGGAAACATTCAGTACTTC.

This rearrangement joins TRBV9 to TRBJ2-1; D is unresolved. Germline-derived CDR1 and CDR2 are SGDLS and YYNGEE. V lost 3 bases and J lost 8, with 12 bases in between. The CDR3 runs 13 residues. The chain's CDR3 is CASSAAPGHEQFF. As DNA, the CDR3 is TGTGCCAGCAGCGCGGCCCCAGGCCATGAGCAGTTCTTC.

The V gene is TRBV25-1, the J gene TRBJ1-4, with D possibly TRBD1 on 6 matching bases. The CDR3 contains 14 residues. V gave up 3 bases and J gave up 5 bases, with 10 bases separating them. Germline V CDR1 and CDR2: MGHDK, SYGVNS. CDR3 residues: CASSDQGPNEKLFF. CDR3 coding DNA: TGTGCCAGCAGTGATCAGGGGCCGAATGAAAAACTGTTTTTT.

The chain is built from TRBV11-1 and TRBJ1-1; no definite D call. The CDR3 runs 11 residues. Looked up from germline, CDR1 is SGHAT and CDR2 is FQDESV (reference sequence). V was cut by 8 bases and J by 1 base, with 5 bases left in between. The CDR3 region is CASEKNTEAFF. CDR3 nucleotide sequence: TGTGCCAGCGAGAAGAACACTGAAGCTTTCTTT.

V usage is TRBV27 and J usage is TRBJ1-5; D may be TRBD1 (5 bases). The CDR3 has 13 residues. Per the germline V gene, CDR1 is MNHEY and CDR2 is SMNVEV (reference sequence). V lost 6 bases to trimming and J lost 7 bases, with 13 bases between them. Here the CDR3 reads CASRQGFGQPQHF. Written as DNA, the CDR3 is TGTGCCAGCAGGCAGGGTTTCGGCCAGCCCCAGCATTTT.

V usage is TRBV14 and J usage is TRBJ1-1; unclear D gene. This CDR3 is built from 14 residues. V was trimmed by 0 bases and J by 8 bases, leaving 13 bases between them. CDR1 is SGHDN and CDR2 is FVKESK in the germline V gene. In DNA form, the CDR3 reads TGTGCCAGCAGCCAAGAGGAACGGAAACACGAAGCTTTCTTT. It is translated as CASSQEERKHEAFF.

CDR3 sequence: CASSLAGGDNTEAFF. CDR3 sequence (DNA): TGCGCCAGCAGCTTGGCAGGAGGGGATAACACTGAAGCTTTCTTT. The chain links TRBV5-1 to TRBJ1-1; possibly TRBD1 for D (5 bases). Trimming shortened V by 0 bases and J by 2 bases, and 11 bases separated the two germline ends. The CDR3 has 15 residues. Germline CDR1 SGHRS, CDR2 YFSETQ.

This clone has just a few counts. The chain joins TRBV6-1 to TRBJ2-1; D gene unclear. Germline values: CDR1 MNHNS, CDR2 SASEGT. The CDR3 has 13 residues. Trimming cost V 10 bases and J 7 bases, with 17 bases left between them. DNA for the CDR3: TGTGCCACGGTTCGAGGCACTCCGAATGAGCAGTTCTTC. The encoded protein is CATVRGTPNEQFF.

With regard to this clone: This may be a read error, as it is one base from a much larger clone. The chain has TRBV29-1 and TRBJ2-7; D is perhaps TRBD1 (6 bases). With 8 bases removed from V and 2 bases from J, the gap between germline ends came to 16 bases. CDR1 is SQVTM and CDR2 is ANQGSEA in the germline V gene. The CDR3 has 13 amino acids. The CDR3 DNA follows: TGCAGCATTGCCTCGGACAGCACCTACGAGCAGTACTTC. This codes for CSIASDSTYEQYF.

The chain employs TRBV7-2 and TRBJ2-5; D call uncertain. Trimming removed 6 bases at V and 5 bases at J, with 13 bases between. CDR3 size: 13 residues. Germline V gene sequence: CDR1 SGHTA, CDR2 FQGNSA. The CDR3 DNA sequence: TGTGCCAGCAGTCGCTGGAACGAGGAGACCCAGTACTTC. The encoded protein is CASSRWNEETQYF.

CDR3 coding DNA: TGTGCCAGCAGCCAAGGAACTGGAGGGGGTGGCGACGAGCAGTACTTC. Translated: CASSQGTGGGGDEQYF. This rearrangement joins TRBV4-2 to TRBJ2-7; D may match TRBD1 or TRBD2 (6 bases each). Trimming removed 1 base from V and 5 bases from J, with 18 bases in between. The germline V gene encodes CDR1 LGHNA and CDR2 YNFKEQ. The CDR3 loop spans 16 amino acids.

The chain combines TRBV7-2 with TRBJ1-4; possibly TRBD1 for D (6 bases). V was trimmed by 4 bases and J by 8 bases, leaving 20 bases between them. This CDR3 is 16 amino acids long. Germline V gene lookup returns CDR1 SGHTA and CDR2 FQGNSA. The CDR3 DNA reads TGTGCCAGCAGCTCCTCGCGAGGGGGGTTTTTCGAAAAACTGTTTTTT. Protein: CASSSSRGGFFEKLFF.

In this sample, this clone turned up once. The J gene is TRBJ2-7, the V gene TRBV10-3; 9 bases are shared with TRBD2. Germline CDR1 and CDR2: ENHRY and SYGVKD. The CDR3 consists of 16 residues. The junction had 11 bases not matched to a gene; V was cut back by 6 bases and J by 2 bases. In DNA, the CDR3 is TGTGCCATCAGCCGAAAAGGGACTAGCCAGGCCTACGAGCAGTACTTC. It translates to CAISRKGTSQAYEQYF.

The gene calls are TRBV27 and TRBJ2-3; D may match TRBD1 or TRBD2 (6 bases each). The germline CDR1 and CDR2 sequences are MNHEY and SMNVEV (reference sequence). Trimming removed 3 bases from V and 6 bases from J, with 13 bases in between. The CDR3 covers 14 residues. The CDR3 here is CASSFWGARDTQYF. The CDR3 region has the DNA TGTGCCAGCAGTTTTTGGGGGGCGAGGGATACGCAGTATTTT.

J is TRBJ2-5 and V is TRBV5-4; 8 nucleotides align to TRBD1. The CDR3 extends over 17 amino acids. Germline trimming cut 4 bases from V and 5 bases from J; bases unmatched to any gene: 16. CDR1 and CDR2 from the germline V gene are SGHNT and YYREEE (reference sequence). This chain's CDR3 is CASSPYPDRVGVETQYF. The CDR3 DNA follows: TGTGCCAGCAGCCCATACCCGGACAGGGTAGGGGTGGAGACCCAGTACTTC. The complete variable domain, with remaining parts taken from reference TRBV5-4 and TRBJ2-5, reads ETGVTQSPTHLIKTRGQQVTLRCSSQSGHNTVSWYQQALGQGPQFIFQYYREEENGRGNFPPRFSGLQFPNYSSELNVNALELDDSALYLCASSPYPDRVGVETQYFGPGTRLLVL.

In this sample, this clone turned up a few times. The gene calls are TRBV28 and TRBJ2-2, with 9 nucleotides matching TRBD1. The CDR3 is 15 residues long. Trimming took 5 bases from V and 6 from J; bases not matched to a gene: 7. Looked up from germline, CDR1 is MDHEN and CDR2 is SYDVKM. CDR3: CASSPTGGAPGELFF. DNA of the CDR3: TGTGCCAGCAGTCCGACAGGGGGGGCACCCGGGGAGCTGTTTTTT. The variable domain in full, with the rest retrieved from reference TRBV28 and TRBJ2-2, is DVKVTQSSRYLVKRTGEKVFLECVQDMDHENMFWYRQDPGLGLRLIYFSYDVKMKEKGDIPEGYSVSREKKERFSLILESASTNQTSMYLCASSPTGGAPGELFFGEGSRLTVL.

The genes are TRBV2 and TRBJ2-1; 9 bases match TRBD1. Trimming took 4 bases from V and 4 from J; bases not matched to a gene: 5. In germline, CDR1 is SNHLY, CDR2 FYNNEI. The CDR3 runs to 15 residues. This CDR3 reads CASSVRQGEYNEQFF. CDR3 nucleotide sequence: TGTGCCAGCAGTGTCCGACAGGGGGAGTACAATGAGCAGTTCTTC. The full variable domain, with the rest looked up from reference TRBV2 and TRBJ2-1, is EPEVTQTPSHQVTQMGQEVILRCVPISNHLYFYWYRQILGQKVEFLVSFYNNEISEKSEIFDDQFSVERPDGSNFTLKIRSTKLEDSAMYFCASSVRQGEYNEQFFGPGTRLTVL.

The chain couples TRBV5-8 to TRBJ1-5; D not certain. This CDR3 region has 16 residues. Trimming shortened V by 0 bases and J by 5 bases, and 15 bases separated the two germline ends. Per germline, CDR1 SGHTS and CDR2 YDEGEE. The CDR3 DNA reads as TGTGCCAGCAGCTTGGCCTTCGGGGTCAAATATCAGCCCCAGCATTTT. Translation gives CASSLAFGVKYQPQHF. Complete variable domain (other parts from reference TRBV5-8 and TRBJ1-5): EAGVTQSPTHLIKTRGQQATLRCSPISGHTSVYWYQQALGLGLQFLLWYDEGEERNRGNFPPRFSGRQFPNYSSELNVNALELEDSALYLCASSLAFGVKYQPQHFGDGTRLSIL.

The chain combines TRBV10-3 with TRBJ1-2; 9 bases match TRBD1. The CDR3 loop spans 13 amino acids. J gave up 6 bases and V 7 bases, and 6 bases lay outside the gene matches. The germline gives CDR1 ENHRY, CDR2 SYGVKD. CDR3 amino acids: CAINPTGGDGYTF. The DNA of the CDR3 is TGTGCCATCAACCCGACAGGGGGGGATGGCTACACCTTC.

V and J are TRBV7-2 and TRBJ1-1; D possibly corresponds to TRBD1 (6 bases). The V end was cut by 7 bases, the J end by 4 bases, with 13 bases between. CDR3 size: 13 residues. CDR1 and CDR2 from the germline V gene are SGHTA and FQGNSA. The CDR3 loop reads CASTDRIGTEAFF. CDR3 bases: TGTGCCAGCACCGACAGGATCGGCACTGAAGCTTTCTTT.

This chain joins TRBV12-5 and TRBJ2-6, with D uncertain. V was cut by 1 base and J by 1 base, with 5 bases left in between. Germline V gene sequence: CDR1 LGHNT, CDR2 FRNRAP. The CDR3 totals 15 residues. The CDR3 bases are TGTGCTAGTGGTTTGGGGGAATCTGGGGCCAACGTCCTGACTTTC. It specifies CASGLGESGANVLTF.

This clone was detected only a few times. The chain couples TRBV4-2 to TRBJ1-1; a possible D gene is TRBD1 (5 bases). Trimming removed 0 bases from V and 4 bases from J, with 9 bases in between. CDR1 is LGHNA, CDR2 YNFKEQ, per germline. The CDR3 sequence is 14 residues long. CDR3 amino acids: CASSQEGVGTEAFF. CDR3 nucleotide sequence: TGTGCCAGCAGCCAAGAGGGGGTGGGCACTGAAGCTTTCTTT.

V gene TRBV5-1 combines with J gene TRBJ1-1, with D perhaps TRBD1 (5 bases). CDR1 and CDR2 (germline): SGHRS, YFSETQ. The CDR3 length is 15 residues. V lost 0 bases, J lost 3 bases, and 12 bases lay in between. The CDR3 protein is CASSLDVGPYTEAFF. In DNA, the CDR3 is TGCGCCAGCAGCTTGGATGTGGGACCCTACACTGAAGCTTTCTTT.

The chain joins TRBV27 to TRBJ2-1; D call uncertain. Germline CDR1 and CDR2: MNHEY and SMNVEV (reference sequence). The CDR3 consists of 13 residues. V was shortened by 2 bases and J by 8 bases, with 10 bases between the two germline ends. CDR3 nucleotide sequence: TGTGCCAGCAGTTTAAGGAGAAGGGATGAGCAGTTCTTC. Amino acids: CASSLRRRDEQFF.

V usage is TRBV12-5 and J usage is TRBJ2-2; D not certain. V was pared by 6 bases and J by 0 bases, with 14 bases between. The CDR3 sequence is 16 residues long. Germline loops: CDR1 LGHNT, CDR2 FRNRAP. CDR3: CASGRRVFANTGELFF. In nucleotides, the CDR3 is TGTGCTAGTGGCCGGAGAGTGTTCGCGAACACCGGGGAGCTGTTTTTT.

The rearrangement joins TRBV2 to TRBJ2-5; D gene ambiguous. Trimming pared 7 bases from V and 2 bases from J, leaving 14 bases between. Germline CDR1 is SNHLY and CDR2 is FYNNEI. The CDR3 is made up of 14 amino acids. The CDR3 reads CASTFDGRQETQYF. For the CDR3, the DNA is TGTGCCAGCACGTTTGATGGCAGACAAGAGACCCAGTACTTC. Supplemented by reference TRBV2 and TRBJ2-5, the full variable domain reads EPEVTQTPSHQVTQMGQEVILRCVPISNHLYFYWYRQILGQKVEFLVSFYNNEISEKSEIFDDQFSVERPDGSNFTLKIRSTKLEDSAMYFCASTFDGRQETQYFGPGTRLLVL.

The chain uses TRBV5-1 and TRBJ2-7, with D possibly being TRBD2 (5 bases). The CDR3 length is 15 residues. Germline CDR1 and CDR2: SGHRS and YFSETQ. Trimming removed 0 bases from V and 4 bases from J, with 14 bases in between. CDR3 DNA sequence: TGCGCCAGCAGCTTGGCCACGGGCTCGGGGTACGAGCAGTACTTC. It specifies CASSLATGSGYEQYF.

This clone counts as medium-sized. The V gene is TRBV15, the J gene TRBJ1-2; 10 bases fit TRBD1. The germline V gene encodes CDR1 LNHNV and CDR2 YYDKDF (reference sequence). The CDR3 runs 15 residues. After removal of 6 bases from V and 3 bases from J, the junction contained 7 bases not matched to a gene. The CDR3 sequence: CATSTTGGEYYGYTF. CDR3 nucleotide sequence: TGTGCCACCAGTACGACAGGGGGCGAATACTATGGCTACACCTTC.

In its sample, this clone was seen once. The chain couples TRBV19 to TRBJ1-2; D unclear. CDR1 is LNHDA and CDR2 is SQIVND in the germline V gene (reference sequence). V gave up 7 bases and J gave up 0 bases, with 9 bases separating them. The CDR3 length is 13 residues. The CDR3 DNA follows: TGTGCCAGTAACCCCGGGCCTAACTATGGCTACACCTTC. Amino acid sequence: CASNPGPNYGYTF.

The gene calls are TRBV27 and TRBJ2-7, with 11 nucleotides matching TRBD2. There are 15 residues in the CDR3. Germline assignment: CDR1 MNHEY and CDR2 SMNVEV (reference sequence). J was trimmed by 4 bases and V by 6 bases; bases with no gene match: 8. The chain's CDR3 is CASRSLGTSGYEQYF. CDR3 in DNA: TGTGCCAGCAGATCCTTAGGGACTAGCGGATACGAGCAGTACTTC.

Within the sample, this clone is medium-sized. This chain uses TRBV4-2 with TRBJ2-1; the match to TRBD2 covers 10 bases. This CDR3 spans 16 amino acids. Trimming removed 3 bases from V and 3 bases from J; junction bases left unmatched: 5. Per the germline V gene, CDR1 is LGHNA and CDR2 is YNFKEQ. The CDR3 sequence is CASSHSGGSLYNEQFF. CDR3 coding DNA: TGTGCCAGCAGCCATAGCGGGGGGTCCCTCTACAATGAGCAGTTCTTC.

This clone is a singleton in its sample. The chain couples TRBV21-1 to TRBJ1-5. TRBV21-1 is assigned pseudogene status. The CDR3 contains 16 residues. The CDR3 bases are TGTGCCAGCAGCACCCCCCCGCGTCTGAGCAATCAGCCCCAGCATTTT. It is translated as CASSTPPRLSNQPQHF.